This is a list of T cell receptor beta chains from one sample in a study of CD8 T cells in Susac syndrome. Each CDR3 protein gets one entry after TCRdb re-called the immunoSEQ multiplex PCR reads with MiXCR. The sample lists approximately 150,000 distinct CDR3 sequences, around 75% occurring once. Source material: CD8+ T cells from PBMCs. All receptors derive from a human donor with multiple sclerosis. The CDR3 runs from the conserved cysteine through the conserved F or W. The D gene is left open where the match is weak. Clone size is not always given. Where it is, it says once, few, many or a class for expanded clones.

size: -; D: TRBD1; V: TRBV28; J: TRBJ1-4; CDR3: CASSTPGGPLNEKLFF; DNA: TGTGCCAGCAGCACGCCAGGGGGCCCCCTTAATGAAAAACTGTTTTTT
size: -; D: TRBD2; V: TRBV29-1; J: TRBJ2-1; CDR3: CSVRTSEVEQFF; DNA: TGCAGCGTCAGGACTAGCGAGGTTGAGCAGTTCTTC
size: -; D: -; V: TRBV6-1; J: TRBJ2-2; CDR3: CASSEFLVLGTGELFF; DNA: TGTGCCAGCAGTGAGTTCCTGGTTCTAGGCACCGGGGAGCTGTTTTTT
size: once; D: -; V: TRBV19; J: TRBJ2-5; CDR3: CASSIVAGWQETQYF; DNA: TGTGCCAGTAGTATAGTGGCGGGGTGGCAAGAGACCCAGTACTTC
size: few; D: TRBD2; V: TRBV20-1; J: TRBJ2-7; CDR3: CSARTLLAGAYEQYF; DNA: TGCAGTGCTAGAACCCTCCTAGCGGGGGCCTACGAGCAGTACTTC
size: -; D: -; V: TRBV2; J: TRBJ1-1; CDR3: CASSRTSSWNTEAFF; DNA: TGTGCCAGCAGTCGTACGTCGTCCTGGAACACTGAAGCTTTCTTT
size: few; D: TRBD1; V: TRBV11-2; J: TRBJ2-6; CDR3: CASSLVQGPPSGANVLTF; DNA: TGTGCCAGCAGCTTAGTACAGGGGCCCCCCTCTGGGGCCAACGTCCTGACTTTC
size: -; D: TRBD2; V: TRBV13; J: TRBJ2-2; CDR3: CASSPYGTSGNTGELFF; DNA: TGTGCCAGCAGCCCCTACGGGACTAGCGGAAACACCGGGGAGCTGTTTTTT
size: -; D: TRBD1; V: TRBV27; J: TRBJ1-5; CDR3: CASSHRGGNQPQHF; DNA: TGTGCCAGCAGCCACAGGGGCGGCAATCAGCCCCAGCATTTT
size: -; D: -; V: TRBV15; J: TRBJ2-7; CDR3: CATSREEREQYF; DNA: TGTGCCACCAGCAGAGAAGAACGCGAGCAGTACTTC
size: -; D: -; V: TRBV3-1; J: TRBJ2-3; CDR3: CASSQESPSTDTQYF; DNA: TGTGCCAGCAGCCAAGAAAGCCCGAGCACAGATACGCAGTATTTT
size: -; D: -; V: TRBV19; J: TRBJ2-2; CDR3: CASFWGYPGELFF; DNA: TGTGCCAGTTTTTGGGGTTACCCCGGGGAGCTGTTTTTT
size: -; D: -; V: TRBV6-2/TRBV6-3; J: TRBJ1-3; CDR3: CASSYSPPRASGNTIYF; DNA: TGTGCCAGCAGTTACTCCCCGCCGCGTGCCTCGGGAAACACCATATATTTT
size: -; D: TRBD1; V: TRBV7-9; J: TRBJ2-1; CDR3: CASSRGLRDSYNEQFF; DNA: TGTGCCAGCAGCCGAGGCCTCCGGGACAGCTACAATGAGCAGTTCTTC
size: -; D: -; V: TRBV7-9; J: TRBJ2-7; CDR3: CASSSGTQIYEQYF; DNA: TGTGCCAGCAGCTCCGGGACACAGATCTACGAGCAGTACTTC
size: -; D: -; V: TRBV10-3; J: TRBJ2-1; CDR3: CAISDRGDEQFF; DNA: TGTGCCATCAGTGATAGGGGTGATGAGCAGTTCTTC
size: -; D: TRBD2; V: TRBV30; J: TRBJ2-3; CDR3: CAWRGVAGRPSGAFRADTQYF; DNA: TGTGCCTGGAGAGGCGTGGCCGGGCGCCCTAGCGGAGCCTTCCGGGCAGATACGCAGTATTTT
size: -; D: -; V: TRBV6-5; J: TRBJ1-1; CDR3: CASSMFGEDTEAFF; DNA: TGTGCCAGCAGCATGTTCGGGGAAGACACTGAAGCTTTCTTT
size: few; D: -; V: TRBV6-1; J: TRBJ2-1; CDR3: CASSDMTYEQFF; DNA: TGTGCCAGCAGCGACATGACTTATGAGCAGTTCTTC
size: few; D: TRBD1; V: TRBV4-1; J: TRBJ1-2; CDR3: CARTGSNYGYTF; DNA: TGCGCCAGGACAGGGTCCAACTATGGCTACACCTTC
size: -; D: TRBD1; V: TRBV7-9; J: TRBJ1-6; CDR3: CASSLGTGYNSPLHF; DNA: TGTGCCAGCAGCTTAGGGACAGGATATAATTCACCCCTCCACTTT
size: once; D: -; V: TRBV6-5; J: TRBJ2-7; CDR3: CASSYSGADLYEQYF; DNA: TGTGCCAGCAGTTACTCTGGGGCGGACCTCTACGAGCAGTACTTC
size: -; D: TRBD1; V: TRBV27; J: TRBJ1-2; CDR3: CASSKILRTGEGNYGYTF; DNA: TGTGCCAGCAGTAAAATATTGAGGACAGGGGAGGGGAACTATGGCTACACCTTC
size: -; D: TRBD1; V: TRBV4-1; J: TRBJ1-3; CDR3: CASSPWDSSGNTIYF; DNA: TGCGCCAGCAGCCCGTGGGACAGCTCTGGAAACACCATATATTTT
size: -; D: -; V: TRBV12-3/TRBV12-4; J: TRBJ1-2; CDR3: CASSLIFAGANYGYTF; DNA: TGTGCCAGCAGTTTAATTTTTGCGGGCGCTAACTATGGCTACACCTTC
size: -; D: TRBD1; V: TRBV2; J: TRBJ2-1; CDR3: CASSRLGTGGDEQFF; DNA: TGTGCCAGCAGCCGGCTGGGGACAGGGGGCGATGAGCAGTTCTTC
size: -; D: -; V: TRBV27; J: TRBJ2-1; CDR3: CASSLAGHRPSYNEQFF; DNA: TGTGCCAGCAGTTTAGCGGGACACCGACCCTCCTACAATGAGCAGTTCTTC
size: -; D: -; V: TRBV27; J: TRBJ2-7; CDR3: CASSLRIGGDEQYF; DNA: TGTGCCAGCAGTCTGCGGATAGGCGGCGACGAGCAGTACTTC
size: -; D: -; V: TRBV7-9; J: TRBJ2-1; CDR3: CASSRNYNEQFF; DNA: TGTGCCAGCAGCCGAAACTACAATGAGCAGTTCTTC
size: few; D: -; V: TRBV6-6; J: TRBJ1-1; CDR3: CASSYTGIEAFF; DNA: TGTGCCAGCAGTTACACAGGGATAGAAGCTTTCTTT
size: -; D: TRBD1; V: TRBV3-1; J: TRBJ1-1; CDR3: CASSHTGGRTEAFF; DNA: TGTGCCAGCAGCCATACAGGGGGAAGAACTGAAGCTTTCTTT
size: -; D: -; V: TRBV7-9; J: TRBJ2-7; CDR3: CASSLSESVYEQYF; DNA: TGTGCCAGCAGCTTATCCGAATCCGTCTACGAGCAGTACTTC